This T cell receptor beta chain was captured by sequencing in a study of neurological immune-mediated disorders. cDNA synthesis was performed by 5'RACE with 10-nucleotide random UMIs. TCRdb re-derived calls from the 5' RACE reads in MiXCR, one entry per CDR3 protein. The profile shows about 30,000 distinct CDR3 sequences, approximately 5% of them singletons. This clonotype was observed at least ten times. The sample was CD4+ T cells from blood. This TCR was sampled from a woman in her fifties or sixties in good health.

The chain's CDR3 is CASSTYLPWQYF. DNA of the CDR3: TGTGCCAGCAGTACCTACCTTCCTTGGCAGTACTTC. The chain uses TRBV6-2 or TRBV6-3 and TRBJ2-7; no definite D call. The germline V gene encodes CDR1 MNHEY and CDR2 SVGEGT. Between the trimmed V and J ends, which lost 5 bases and 9 bases, there was a span of 14 bases. This CDR3 has 12 amino acids.